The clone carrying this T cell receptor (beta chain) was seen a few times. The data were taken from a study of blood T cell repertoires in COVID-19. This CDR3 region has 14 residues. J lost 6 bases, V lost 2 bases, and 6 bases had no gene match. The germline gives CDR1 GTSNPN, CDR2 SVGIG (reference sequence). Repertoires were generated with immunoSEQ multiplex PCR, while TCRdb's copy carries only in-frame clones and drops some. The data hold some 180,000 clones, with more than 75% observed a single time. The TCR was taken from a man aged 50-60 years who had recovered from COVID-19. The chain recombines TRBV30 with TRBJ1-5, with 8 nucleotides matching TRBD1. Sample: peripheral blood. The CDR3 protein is CAWSSQGAVQPQHF. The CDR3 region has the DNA TGTGCCTGGAGTAGCCAGGGGGCGGTTCAGCCCCAGCATTTT. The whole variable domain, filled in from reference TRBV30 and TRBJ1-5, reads SQTIHQWPATLVQPVGSPLSLECTVEGTSNPNLYWYRQAAGRGLQLLFYSVGIGQISSEVPQNLSASRPQDRQFILSSKKLLLSDSGFYLCAWSSQGAVQPQHFGDGTRLSIL.